Shown below are 10 T cell receptor beta chains from a single sample sequenced in a study of early T cells in non-severe SARS-CoV-2 infection. TCRdb ran MiXCR on the 5' RACE reads and lists one entry per CDR3 protein. Of fewer than 80,000 distinct CDR3 sequences in the sample, 11% were seen once. The specimen comprised whole blood, sampled at baseline. The receptors come from an adult who was a healthcare worker with PCR-confirmed SARS-CoV-2 infection or an uninfected control (not recorded which).

In its sample, this clonotype was seen many times. The chain links TRBV6-1 to TRBJ2-1; 10 bases line up with TRBD2. Germline assignment: CDR1 MNHNS and CDR2 SASEGT. V shed 5 bases and J 3 bases; nucleotides not matched to a gene: 1. There are 14 residues in the CDR3. CDR3 sequence reads: CASSRTSGYNEQFF. The CDR3 DNA sequence: TGTGCCAGCAGTCGGACTAGCGGCTACAATGAGCAGTTCTTC.

This clonotype was found a few times. V is TRBV5-6 and J is TRBJ2-6; tentative D call: TRBD1 (6 bases). V was trimmed by 2 bases and J by 1 base, leaving 19 bases between them. CDR1 SGHDT and CDR2 YYEEEE come from the germline V gene. This CDR3 has 19 amino acids. CDR3 loop: CASSFSTFHQGSGANVLTF. DNA for the CDR3: TGTGCCAGCAGCTTTTCTACTTTTCATCAGGGGTCTGGGGCCAACGTCCTGACTTTC.

This clonotype was observed a few times. DNA of the CDR3: TGTGCCAGCAGTTTGTACCGGGACGGCTATGGCTACACCTTC. Protein: CASSLYRDGYGYTF. The V call is TRBV12-3 or TRBV12-4, the J call TRBJ1-2; tentative D call: TRBD1 (5 bases). The ends were cut back, 3 bases at V and 4 bases at J, with 12 bases in the middle. CDR3 length: 14 residues.

The rearrangement joins TRBV4-3 to TRBJ1-5; D is unclear. This CDR3 region has 13 residues. Looked up from germline, CDR1 is LGHNA and CDR2 is YSLEER. Trimming shortened V by 0 bases and J by 6 bases, and 6 bases separated the two germline ends. CDR3 residues: CASSQDLGQPQHF. In DNA form, the CDR3 reads TGCGCCAGCAGCCAAGATCTGGGTCAGCCCCAGCATTTT.

There are many counts of this clonotype. This sequence joins TRBV7-9 and TRBJ1-4; D perhaps matches TRBD1 (6 bases). Between the trimmed V and J ends, which lost 5 bases and 12 bases, there was a span of 19 bases. Germline CDR1 is SEHNR and CDR2 is FQNEAQ (reference sequence). CDR3 length: 14 amino acids. The CDR3 DNA is TGTGCCAGCAGCCCGGGGGGCTCTGAGGTGGAACTGTTTTTT. Translated: CASSPGGSEVELFF.

In this sample, this clonotype turned up many times. The rearrangement uses TRBV18 and TRBJ2-7, with 9 bases fitting TRBD1. The ends lost 5 bases at V and 7 bases at J; junction bases unmatched: 12. CDR1 and CDR2 (germline): KGHSH, LQKENI. This CDR3 has 15 residues. CDR3 DNA: TGTGCCAGCTCATTGTTACAGGGGGCAGATGGGGAGCAGTACTTC. Protein product: CASSLLQGADGEQYF.

This clonotype appeared a few times. The chain couples TRBV20-1 to TRBJ1-1, with TRBD1 matching over 9 bases. V gave up 3 bases and J gave up 1 base; unmatched junction bases: 18. Per the germline V gene, CDR1 is DFQATT and CDR2 is SNEGSKA (reference sequence). The CDR3 spans 19 residues. CDR3 region: CSASRFGTGGNWRNTEAFF. The CDR3 DNA is TGCAGTGCTAGTCGTTTCGGCACAGGGGGCAACTGGAGGAACACTGAAGCTTTCTTT.

There are a few counts of this clonotype. The chain has TRBV5-1 and TRBJ1-1; a possible D gene is TRBD1 (5 bases). V was cut by 3 bases and J by 11 bases, with 17 bases left in between. CDR3 length: 13 amino acids. CDR1 SGHRS and CDR2 YFSETQ come from the germline V gene. The CDR3 bases are TGCGCCAGCAGCTCAGGGTTATGGTCGGAGGCTTTCTTT. Encoded protein: CASSSGLWSEAFF.

In its sample, this clonotype was seen many times. The J gene is TRBJ1-5, the V gene TRBV14; D is unresolved. Germline CDR1 is SGHDN and CDR2 is FVKESK. This CDR3 contains 12 residues. V was shortened by 1 base and J by 6 bases, with 4 bases between the two germline ends. The DNA of the CDR3 is TGTGCCAGCAGCCAAGGGACTCAGCCCCAGCATTTT. Encoded protein: CASSQGTQPQHF.

As DNA, the CDR3 is TGTGCCAGCAGCTTTACATCATATAGCAATCAGCCCCAGCATTTT. Protein sequence: CASSFTSYSNQPQHF. This chain uses TRBV5-5 with TRBJ1-5; D not certain. The length of the CDR3 is 15 residues. V lost 2 bases and J 0 bases, leaving 9 bases between the germline ends. Germline V gene data show CDR1 as SGHKS and CDR2 as YYEKEE (reference sequence).